The entry below describes one T cell receptor beta chain. The antigen this receptor binds is unknown. No base-level quality is on record; no much larger clone is a single base apart. TCRbeta CDR3 regions were amplified from genomic DNA by means of the immunoSEQ Assay, a bias-controlled multiplex PCR. Per the source publication's procedure: The number of nucleated cells in each sample was estimated by amplification of reference gene primers within the assay. To quantify the absolute abundance of each unique TCRbeta CDR3 rearrangement, sequence reads were collapsed and filtered. For each sample, productive Simpson clonality was calculated by taking the square root of Simpson's diversity index across productive rearrangements. TCRdb took over this immuneACCESS table, retaining in-frame rearrangements with V and J assigned. Such tables are incomplete; in checked studies, under half of the missing clones stem from an unresolved V gene, and the remainder is unexplained. D and trimming were read from the DNA, whereas the V and J calls and clone size are those reported in that table. The sample yields 300,000 to 350,000 clones; about nine tenths were counted once. Roughly 2.1% of the sample belongs to the ten largest clones.

The sample comes from a study of blood T cell repertoires in COVID-19 (dated by TCRdb to the early 2020s). Background for the entire study: Samples from collaborators originated in the United States, Italy and Spain and spanned both the acute and convalescent phases of COVID-19. Samples came from the ongoing ImmuneRACE study (first 160 participants) plus 1,254 subjects from 6 global collaborators. Subjects who had been exposed to COVID-19, were actively infected with it, or had recovered from it provided the deeply sampled blood TCRbeta repertoires that made up the dataset. A freely available public database, intended as a resource for researchers studying the immune response to SARS-CoV-2, is where the repertoires were released. The material from the prospective study consisted of cDNA or gDNA derived from T cells, B-cell-depleted T cells, or PBMCs. The sample metadata nearly always contained a de-identified subject ID, COVID-19 status, age in years and sex. HLA class I and class II types, where available, came from metadata supplied by the sample provider rather than from assay-based typing. What the research found in general, with its limitations: How much clinical and demographic metadata was included differed by source and by participant, and the metadata was provided uncurated.

Whole blood was collected in K2EDTA tubes by collaborating institutions according to the institutions' own protocols. For TCRbeta analysis, collaborator samples were shipped as frozen whole blood, as isolated PBMCs, or as DNA extracted from either sample type. The CDR1 and CDR2 encoded by the germline V gene are MDHEN and SYDVKM. V is reduced by 7 bases and J by 6 bases, leaving a spacing of 22 bases between them. Reading from cysteine to phenylalanine, the CDR3 counts 15 amino acids. Of the read, only the CDR3 DNA is kept; its 45 bases are in frame from base 1. The material sequenced was peripheral blood. This chain joins TRBV28 to TRBJ2-7; the D segment could be TRBD1, given 6 matching bases. The source is a man younger than 30 with active or convalescent COVID-19. The nucleotide sequence reads TGTGCCAGCACTCCACCGGACAGAGGTTTAGCCGAGCAGTACTTC. Translated, it reads CASTPPDRGLAEQYF.